Listed below are T cell receptor beta chains from one sample, sequenced in a study of blood T cell repertoires in COVID-19. Data came from immunoSEQ multiplex PCR; TCRdb stores just in-frame clones and leaves some out. In the table there are approximately 46,000 clones, more than 80% of which are singletons. Specimen: peripheral blood. These receptors came from a man between 65 and 85 years old with active COVID-19. The CDR3 runs from the conserved cysteine through the conserved F or W. The order of the fields is CDR3 protein, CDR3 DNA, V gene, clone size, J gene, D gene. The D gene is left open where the match is weak. Clone size is not always given. Where it is, it says once, few, many or a class for expanded clones.

CASSDRDRVQPQHF,TGTGCCAGCAGTGACCGGGACAGGGTGCAGCCCCAGCATTTT,TRBV6-6,once,TRBJ1-5,TRBD1
CAWNNNEKLFF,TGTGCCTGGAATAATAATGAAAAACTGTTTTTT,TRBV30,NA,TRBJ1-4,NA
CASSLTGAAFF,TGTGCCAGCAGCCTAACAGGAGCAGCTTTCTTT,TRBV3-1/TRBV3-2,NA,TRBJ1-1,NA
CASSQELRQNTEAFF,TGCGCCAGCAGCCAAGAGCTCAGGCAGAACACTGAAGCTTTCTTT,TRBV4-1,NA,TRBJ1-1,NA
CASSRGNEKLFF,TGTGCCAGCAGCCGGGGTAATGAAAAACTGTTTTTT,TRBV6-5,NA,TRBJ1-4,NA
CASSPGGLTGGNTIYF,TGTGCCAGCAGCCCTGGAGGCCTTACGGGAGGAAACACCATATATTTT,TRBV5-4,NA,TRBJ1-3,NA
CASSTERAISYGYTF,TGTGCCAGCAGCACAGAGCGGGCAATTTCCTATGGCTACACCTTC,TRBV6-5,NA,TRBJ1-2,NA
CASSKDRAGNTIYF,TGTGCCAGCAGTAAAGACAGGGCTGGAAACACCATATATTTT,TRBV2,NA,TRBJ1-3,TRBD1
CATHSGGMSSYNEQFF,TGTGCCACCCATAGCGGGGGGATGAGCTCCTACAATGAGCAGTTCTTC,TRBV24-1,NA,TRBJ2-1,TRBD2
CASSSGDWFGLGDTQYF,TGTGCCAGCAGCTCCGGGGATTGGTTTGGCCTCGGGGATACGCAGTATTTT,TRBV7-2,NA,TRBJ2-3,NA
CASETNTGGGTEAFF,TGTGCCAGCGAAACGAATACAGGGGGGGGCACTGAAGCTTTCTTT,TRBV28,NA,TRBJ1-1,TRBD1
CAISESTLGLGETQYF,TGTGCCATCAGTGAGTCGACTCTCGGGTTGGGAGAGACCCAGTACTTC,TRBV10-3,NA,TRBJ2-5,NA
CASSLGMIYNEQFF,TGCGCCAGCAGCCTCGGGATGATCTACAATGAGCAGTTCTTC,TRBV4-1,NA,TRBJ2-1,NA
CASSVQGQGADTQYF,TGTGCCAGCAGTGTCCAAGGACAGGGGGCAGATACGCAGTATTTT,TRBV6-4,NA,TRBJ2-3,TRBD1
CARVLGLATEAFF,TGTGCCAGAGTCCTAGGTCTCGCCACTGAAGCTTTCTTT,TRBV6-5,NA,TRBJ1-1,NA
CASSLGQGNFGELFF,TGTGCCAGCAGCTTGGGACAGGGGAATTTCGGGGAGCTGTTTTTT,TRBV2,NA,TRBJ2-2,TRBD1
CASSPRRDREYGYTF,TGTGCCAGCTCACCTCGAAGGGACAGGGAATATGGCTACACCTTC,TRBV18,NA,TRBJ1-2,TRBD1
CASSINFGNTGELFF,TGTGCCAGTAGTATTAACTTCGGTAACACCGGGGAGCTGTTTTTT,TRBV19,NA,TRBJ2-2,NA
CASSTVSGGAYEQYF,TGTGCCAGTAGTACCGTATCGGGAGGGGCCTACGAGCAGTACTTC,TRBV19,NA,TRBJ2-7,TRBD2
CASSRDRGVYEQYF,TGTGCCAGTAGTCGGGACAGGGGAGTATACGAGCAGTACTTC,TRBV19,NA,TRBJ2-7,TRBD1
CASSSGLRNEKLFF,TGCGCCAGCAGCTCTGGACTGAGAAATGAAAAACTGTTTTTT,TRBV5-1,NA,TRBJ1-4,NA
CASSKDSLKGYTF,TGCGCCAGCAGCAAAGACAGTTTAAAGGGCTACACCTTC,TRBV5-1,NA,TRBJ1-2,NA
CASSRRDRGKGYTF,TGTGCCAGCAGCAGAAGGGACAGGGGGAAAGGCTACACCTTC,TRBV7-2,NA,TRBJ1-2,TRBD1